Listed here are 23 T cell receptor beta chains from one sample, sequenced in a study of shared T cell receptors in the human thymus. Generated by immunoSEQ multiplex PCR, the TCRdb table keeps only in-frame clones and is missing some. The sample records hundreds of thousands of clones, around 87% being singletons. Separately, the same data were catalogued under a study of human thymus T cells.

The specimen was thymocytes. The receptors shown here come from a boy under three years old with a congenital heart defect.

The chain carries TRBV27 and TRBJ1-4; 8 bases fit TRBD1. Germline CDR1 is MNHEY and CDR2 is SMNVEV (reference sequence). This CDR3 has 17 residues. The J segment lost 8 bases and the V segment lost 5 bases, leaving 16 bases of the junction unmatched. The CDR3 nucleotides read TGTGCCAGCAGTCCACACCCCCCCGACAGGGGCCCCGAAAAACTGTTTTTT. This encodes CASSPHPPDRGPEKLFF.

V gene TRBV10-3 combines with J gene TRBJ1-5; no clear D gene. The germline gives CDR1 ENHRY, CDR2 SYGVKD. V was trimmed by 0 bases and J by 6 bases, leaving 15 bases between them. This CDR3 region has 16 residues. DNA for the CDR3: TGTGCCATCAGTGAGTCTGAGGGAGAAGAGGGTCAGCCCCAGCATTTT. Protein: CAISESEGEEGQPQHF.

The chain employs TRBV7-2 and TRBJ2-5; 15 nucleotides agree with TRBD2. CDR3 length: 16 amino acids. The V gene's germline CDR1 is SGHTA and CDR2 FQGNSA. V lost 4 bases, J lost 2 bases, and 2 bases stayed unmatched. The CDR3 DNA is TGTGCCAGCAGCTCCGGGACTAGCGGGGGGCAAGAGACCCAGTACTTC. Translating gives CASSSGTSGGQETQYF.

This chain links TRBV19 with TRBJ2-1; D is perhaps TRBD2 (6 bases). The CDR3 has 16 residues. The ends were cut back, 3 bases at V and 8 bases at J, with 20 bases in the middle. Per the germline V gene, CDR1 is LNHDA and CDR2 is SQIVND (reference sequence). CDR3 protein: CASSIVNGSTFDEQFF. CDR3 sequence (DNA): TGTGCCAGTAGTATTGTCAACGGGAGTACGTTCGATGAGCAGTTCTTC.

The V call is TRBV4-3, the J call TRBJ2-7, with D perhaps TRBD2 (5 bases). Germline CDR1 is LGHNA and CDR2 is YSLEER. V gave up 0 bases and J gave up 2 bases, with 17 bases separating them. The CDR3 length is 17 residues. CDR3 residues: CASSQESPMRAPYEQYF. CDR3 DNA sequence: TGCGCCAGCAGCCAAGAATCCCCTATGCGGGCCCCCTACGAGCAGTACTTC.

Only a few counts were recorded for this clone. The chain employs TRBV5-1 and TRBJ2-5, with TRBD2 matching 8 bases. With 4 bases clipped from V and 4 bases from J, the junction kept 9 bases outside the gene matches. CDR1 SGHRS and CDR2 YFSETQ come from the germline V gene. The CDR3 is 15 amino acids. The CDR3 DNA follows: TGCGCCAGCAGCGTCCCACGGGGGGGCGGAGAGACCCAGTACTTC. This gives the protein CASSVPRGGGETQYF.

V is TRBV9 and J is TRBJ2-1; D gene ambiguous. Between the trimmed V and J ends, which lost 5 bases and 4 bases, there was a span of 13 bases. Germline V gene sequence: CDR1 SGDLS, CDR2 YYNGEE. This CDR3 has 14 amino acids. The CDR3 loop is CASSRPPTYNEQFF. The CDR3 region has the DNA TGTGCCAGCAGTCGCCCCCCTACTTACAATGAGCAGTTCTTC.

This chain links TRBV2 with TRBJ1-2; no reliable D call. The CDR3 loop spans 16 amino acids. Germline CDR1 is SNHLY and CDR2 is FYNNEI. The V end was cut by 4 bases, the J end by 5 bases, with 20 bases between. In nucleotides, the CDR3 is TGTGCCAGCAGTGTAGCGAGGGATCCCCCTTCTTATGGCTACACCTTC. This translates into CASSVARDPPSYGYTF.

The chain joins TRBV4-3 to TRBJ1-4; 7 nucleotides match TRBD1. V lost 1 base to trimming and J lost 7 bases; unmatched junction nucleotides: 18. CDR3 size: 19 residues. Germline CDR1 LGHNA, CDR2 YSLEER. This CDR3 is CASSQVAPPRHRGGEKLFF. DNA for the CDR3: TGCGCCAGCAGCCAAGTTGCTCCACCGAGACACAGGGGTGGTGAAAAACTGTTTTTT.

The sample holds one count of this clone. The CDR3 region has the DNA TGCGCCAGCAGCCAGGTCCTTAACAGGGAGAGGTCATACACTGAAGCTTTCTTT. Its protein is CASSQVLNRERSYTEAFF. The V gene is TRBV4-3, the J gene TRBJ1-1, with D perhaps TRBD1 (6 bases). In germline, CDR1 is LGHNA, CDR2 YSLEER. There are 18 residues in the CDR3. Trimming removed 3 bases from V and 3 bases from J, with 23 bases in between.

The V call is TRBV4-3, the J call TRBJ2-7, with TRBD1 as a possible D gene (6 bases). Germline loops: CDR1 LGHNA, CDR2 YSLEER. Trimming shortened V by 2 bases and J by 5 bases, and 10 bases separated the two germline ends. The CDR3 contains 13 residues. In DNA, the CDR3 is TGCGCCAGCAGCCAAAACAGGGTCCACGAGCAGTACTTC. The encoded protein is CASSQNRVHEQYF.

This chain connects TRBV19 to TRBJ2-7; 8 bases fit TRBD2. The CDR3 contains 14 residues. The J segment lost 4 bases and the V segment lost 1 base, leaving 3 bases of the junction unmatched. Germline CDR1 reads LNHDA; CDR2 reads SQIVND (reference sequence). The CDR3: CASSIAGGQYEQYF. The CDR3 coding sequence is TGTGCCAGTAGTATAGCGGGAGGGCAGTACGAGCAGTACTTC. The complete variable domain, with remaining parts taken from reference TRBV19 and TRBJ2-7, reads DGGITQSPKYLFRKEGQNVTLSCEQNLNHDAMYWYRQDPGQGLRLIYYSQIVNDFQKGDIAEGYSVSREKKESFPLTVTSAQKNPTAFYLCASSIAGGQYEQYFGPGTRLTVT.

The chain is built from TRBV28 and TRBJ2-2, with 11 nucleotides matching TRBD2. The ends lost 2 bases at V and 5 bases at J; junction bases unmatched: 4. Germline V gives CDR1 MDHEN, CDR2 SYDVKM. The CDR3 runs to 16 residues. CDR3 in DNA: TGTGCCAGCAGTTTACGGCTAGCGGGAGGTACCGGGGAGCTGTTTTTT. Its protein product is CASSLRLAGGTGELFF.

This chain uses TRBV23-1 with TRBJ1-4; D may be TRBD1 (6 bases). TRBV23-1 counts as an open reading frame of uncertain function. This CDR3 has 16 residues. Trimming stripped 10 bases from V and 0 bases from J, with 18 bases between. The CDR3 DNA is TGCGCCACCCTGTCCCGGGACAAAGCAACTAATGAAAAACTGTTTTTT. It yields the protein CATLSRDKATNEKLFF.

The V call is TRBV10-3, the J call TRBJ2-5; 12 bases are a match to TRBD2. J gave up 5 bases and V 10 bases, and 14 bases lay outside the gene matches. The CDR3 spans 16 residues. The germline V gene has CDR1 ENHRY and CDR2 SYGVKD. CDR3 amino acids: CATAELTSGGKETQYF. In DNA form, the CDR3 reads TGTGCCACCGCCGAGTTGACTAGCGGGGGTAAGGAGACCCAGTACTTC.

DNA for the CDR3: TGTGCCACAGTGCCCAGTCCAAGGACAGGGGAAGGAACCGGGGAGCTGTTTTTT. Translation: CATVPSPRTGEGTGELFF. This sequence joins TRBV28 and TRBJ2-2, with TRBD1 identical over 9 bases. The CDR3 extends over 18 amino acids. Per the germline V gene, CDR1 is MDHEN and CDR2 is SYDVKM. The ends lost 10 bases at V and 5 bases at J; junction bases unmatched: 20.

The V gene is TRBV7-3, the J gene TRBJ1-1; no clear D. CDR1 is SGHTA and CDR2 is FQGTGA in the germline V gene. The CDR3 runs to 13 residues. V was cut by 0 bases and J by 3 bases, with 5 bases left in between. CDR3: CASSLTQDTEAFF. For the CDR3, the DNA is TGTGCCAGCAGCTTAACGCAGGACACTGAAGCTTTCTTT.

The V call is TRBV5-1, the J call TRBJ2-7; TRBD2 aligns across 10 bases. Germline CDR1 SGHRS, CDR2 YFSETQ. There are 16 residues in the CDR3. Trimming took 2 bases from V and 1 from J; bases not matched to a gene: 6. For the CDR3, the DNA is TGCGCCAGCAGCTTTGAAGCGGGGGGGCCATCCTACGAGCAGTACTTC. Protein product: CASSFEAGGPSYEQYF.

The chain has TRBV4-1 and TRBJ2-7; 9 bases align to TRBD2. Trimming cost V 8 bases and J 3 bases; bases outside gene matches: 20. Per germline, CDR1 MGHRA and CDR2 YSYEKL. The length of the CDR3 is 18 residues. The CDR3 reads CASSPSGLAHRGFYEQYF. The CDR3 coding sequence is TGCGCCAGCTCCCCCTCGGGACTAGCACACCGGGGCTTCTACGAGCAGTACTTC.

The chain is built from TRBV7-9 and TRBJ2-7; 9 nucleotides match TRBD2. Germline assignment: CDR1 SEHNR and CDR2 FQNEAQ (reference sequence). There are 12 residues in the CDR3. Trimming removed 11 bases from V and 5 bases from J; junction bases left unmatched: 7. CDR3 in DNA: TGTGCCTGCGATAGCGGGAGAAACGAGCAGTACTTC. Protein: CACDSGRNEQYF.

V gene TRBV19 combines with J gene TRBJ1-5, with D possibly matching TRBD1 (5 bases). The CDR3 consists of 19 residues. The V and J ends lost 4 bases and 0 bases respectively, with 22 bases between them. Per the germline V gene, CDR1 is LNHDA and CDR2 is SQIVND (reference sequence). This chain's CDR3 is CASSTAGRGPANSNQPQHF. CDR3 bases: TGTGCCAGTAGTACCGCGGGGCGCGGGCCCGCAAATAGCAATCAGCCCCAGCATTTT. Based on the CDR3 plus reference TRBV19 and TRBJ1-5, the full variable domain is DGGITQSPKYLFRKEGQNVTLSCEQNLNHDAMYWYRQDPGQGLRLIYYSQIVNDFQKGDIAEGYSVSREKKESFPLTVTSAQKNPTAFYLCASSTAGRGPANSNQPQHFGDGTRLSIL.

This chain joins TRBV6-5 and TRBJ2-1; maybe TRBD2 (5 bases). The V and J ends lost 7 bases and 7 bases respectively, with 8 bases between them. The CDR3 sequence is 11 residues long. The germline V gene encodes CDR1 MNHEY and CDR2 SVGAGI. CDR3 sequence reads: CASNRDNEQFF. The CDR3, as DNA: TGTGCCAGCAATCGGGATAATGAGCAGTTCTTC.

This clone was counted a few times. The genes are TRBV4-3 and TRBJ1-6; D is perhaps TRBD1 (5 bases). This CDR3 region has 16 residues. Germline CDR1 is LGHNA and CDR2 is YSLEER. With 3 bases removed from V and 6 bases from J, the gap between germline ends came to 15 bases. CDR3 in amino acids: CASSHLPGIFNSPLHF. The CDR3 nucleotides read TGCGCCAGCAGCCATTTGCCAGGGATCTTTAATTCACCCCTCCACTTT.